One and the same sample provided the 13 T cell receptor beta chains below, sequenced in a study of identifying expanded T cells in peripheral blood. The assay was immunoSEQ multiplex PCR, and TCRdb's table has in-frame clones only and misses some. The sample holds some 120,000 clones, over 65% seen once. Material for sequencing was blood. These receptors all come from a person aged 18-70 years in good health.

A single count supports this clone. The J gene is TRBJ1-4, the V gene TRBV7-2; a weak D match, TRBD1 (6 bases). Trimming took 2 bases from V and 4 from J, leaving 11 bases between them. This CDR3 has 15 amino acids. Germline loops: CDR1 SGHTA, CDR2 FQGNSA. As DNA, the CDR3 is TGTGCCAGCAGCTTATCAGGGGTCTTTAATGAAAAACTGTTTTTT. Protein sequence: CASSLSGVFNEKLFF.

This clone was seen just once. The rearrangement uses TRBV4-3 and TRBJ2-1, with 7 nucleotides matching TRBD1. Trimming removed 1 base from V and 9 bases from J; junction bases left unmatched: 12. The CDR3 has 16 residues. Per germline, CDR1 LGHNA and CDR2 YSLEER. CDR3 in DNA: TGCGCCAGCAGCCAAGGTACTTTAACCCACAGGGGTGAGCAGTTCTTC. Its translation: CASSQGTLTHRGEQFF.

This rearrangement joins TRBV9 to TRBJ1-2; 9 bases line up with TRBD1. Germline V CDR1 and CDR2: SGDLS, YYNGEE. With 3 bases clipped from V and 4 bases from J, the junction kept 4 bases outside the gene matches. CDR3 size: 14 residues. CDR3 amino acids: CASSGGQGLYGYTF. For the CDR3, the DNA is TGTGCCAGCAGCGGGGGACAGGGACTCTATGGCTACACCTTC.

The rearrangement uses TRBV2 and TRBJ1-3; 7 positions match TRBD1. Germline lookup yields CDR1 SNHLY and CDR2 FYNNEI. The length of the CDR3 is 17 residues. The ends lost 4 bases at V and 3 bases at J; junction bases unmatched: 12. This CDR3 is CASSGGLGQTYGNTIYF. Here the CDR3 DNA reads TGTGCCAGCAGTGGGGGCCTGGGACAGACGTATGGAAACACCATATATTTT.

DNA of the CDR3: TGTGCCAGCAGCTTCAACGGGCTGCAAGAGACCCAGTACTTC. Its translation: CASSFNGLQETQYF. The V gene is TRBV7-6, the J gene TRBJ2-5, with D unclear. CDR3 length: 14 amino acids. Germline CDR1 and CDR2: SGHVS and FNYEAQ. V shed 3 bases and J shed 2 bases, with 10 bases lying between them.

This clone was found once. The rearrangement links TRBV5-4 to TRBJ2-3; 7 nucleotides agree with TRBD1. Germline CDR1 is SGHNT and CDR2 is YYREEE (reference sequence). CDR3 length: 16 amino acids. J lost 4 bases, V lost 3 bases, and 11 bases had no gene match. Here the CDR3 reads CASSSLRQGDPDTQYF. The CDR3 DNA is TGTGCCAGCAGCTCCCTGCGGCAGGGGGACCCAGATACGCAGTATTTT.

This sequence joins TRBV5-4 and TRBJ1-1; weak D call: TRBD1 (6 bases). With 4 bases removed from V and 8 bases from J, the gap between germline ends came to 15 bases. Germline V CDR1 and CDR2: SGHNT, YYREEE (reference sequence). The CDR3 spans 13 residues. As DNA, the CDR3 is TGTGCCAGCAGCGGGGGGCAGGGCGAAGAAGCTTTCTTT. It translates to CASSGGQGEEAFF.

The chain combines TRBV19 with TRBJ1-4; 9 nucleotides match TRBD1. Germline trimming cut 7 bases from V and 5 bases from J; bases unmatched to any gene: 8. The CDR3 extends over 15 amino acids. The germline V gene has CDR1 LNHDA and CDR2 SQIVND (reference sequence). The DNA for the CDR3 is TGTGCCAGTATTTTCAGCGGGACAGGGAATGAAAAACTGTTTTTT. Its protein product is CASIFSGTGNEKLFF. The whole variable domain, remainder taken from reference TRBV19 and TRBJ1-4, is DGGITQSPKYLFRKEGQNVTLSCEQNLNHDAMYWYRQDPGQGLRLIYYSQIVNDFQKGDIAEGYSVSREKKESFPLTVTSAQKNPTAFYLCASIFSGTGNEKLFFGSGTQLSVL.

The rearrangement joins TRBV27 to TRBJ2-5; the D call may be TRBD1 or TRBD2 (6 bases each). V lost 3 bases, J lost 4 bases, and 12 bases lay in between. This CDR3 contains 14 residues. Germline V CDR1 and CDR2: MNHEY, SMNVEV (reference sequence). The CDR3 DNA reads TGTGCCAGCAGTTTCCAGGGGCGGGGAGAGACCCAGTACTTC. Translating it yields CASSFQGRGETQYF.

V and J are TRBV7-3 and TRBJ2-3; D tentatively reads TRBD1 or TRBD2 (5 bases each). Germline V gene lookup returns CDR1 SGHTA and CDR2 FQGTGA. This CDR3 is 14 amino acids long. The V end lost 5 bases, the J end lost 4 bases, and 13 bases lay between the germline ends. The CDR3 nucleotides are TGTGCCAGCAGCCTCCAGGGAGCCCCAGATACGCAGTATTTT. Translated: CASSLQGAPDTQYF.

This rearrangement joins TRBV19 to TRBJ2-7, with D uncertain. The V end was cut by 6 bases, the J end by 4 bases, with 13 bases between. The germline V gene has CDR1 LNHDA and CDR2 SQIVND (reference sequence). The CDR3 covers 13 residues. The CDR3 bases are TGTGCCAGTAGACCCGGGCAAACGTACGAGCAGTACTTC. Its protein product is CASRPGQTYEQYF.

This chain connects TRBV11-1 to TRBJ2-7, with a weak D call TRBD2 (5 bases). The CDR3 is made up of 15 amino acids. The germline gives CDR1 SGHAT, CDR2 FQDESV (reference sequence). V was clipped by 5 bases and J by 6 bases, with 20 bases between them. The CDR3 nucleotides are TGTGCCAGCAGCCCAGTTTCGGGGTGGTCCACCGAGCAGTACTTC. Its protein product is CASSPVSGWSTEQYF.

This sequence joins TRBV6-1 and TRBJ2-3, with a weak D call TRBD1 (8 bases). Germline V lookup: CDR1 MNHNS, CDR2 SASEGT. Trimming left V 2 bases short and J 0 bases short, with 18 bases between. The CDR3 is made up of 18 amino acids. The CDR3 sequence is CASSERVYRGGSTDTQYF. In DNA, the CDR3 is TGTGCCAGCAGTGAACGGGTATACAGGGGGGGAAGCACAGATACGCAGTATTTT.